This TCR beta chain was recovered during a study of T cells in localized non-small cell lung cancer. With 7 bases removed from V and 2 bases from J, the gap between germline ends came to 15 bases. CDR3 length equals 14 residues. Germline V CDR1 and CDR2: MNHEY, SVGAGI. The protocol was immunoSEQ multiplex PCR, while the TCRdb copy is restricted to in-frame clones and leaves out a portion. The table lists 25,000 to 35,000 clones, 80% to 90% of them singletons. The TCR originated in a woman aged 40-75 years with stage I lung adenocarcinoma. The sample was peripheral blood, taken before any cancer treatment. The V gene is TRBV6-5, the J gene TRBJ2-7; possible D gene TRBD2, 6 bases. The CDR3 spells CASTKRRDTYEQYF. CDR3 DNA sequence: TGTGCCAGCACTAAAAGGCGGGATACCTACGAGCAGTACTTC.